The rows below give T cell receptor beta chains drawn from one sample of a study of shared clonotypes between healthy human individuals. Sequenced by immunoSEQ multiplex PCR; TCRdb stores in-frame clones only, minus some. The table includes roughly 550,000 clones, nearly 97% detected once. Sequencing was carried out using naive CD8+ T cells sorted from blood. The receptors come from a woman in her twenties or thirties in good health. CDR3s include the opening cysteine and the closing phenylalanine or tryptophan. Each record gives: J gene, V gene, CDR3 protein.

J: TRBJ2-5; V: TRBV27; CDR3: CASRSPQGRGGIQETQYF
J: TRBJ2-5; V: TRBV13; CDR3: CASSDGLVETQYF
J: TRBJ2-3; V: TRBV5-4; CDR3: CASSLDRGPPVDTQYF
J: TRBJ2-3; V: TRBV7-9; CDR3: CASSPQGSDTQYF
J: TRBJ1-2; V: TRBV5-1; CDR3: CASSLQTAYGYTF
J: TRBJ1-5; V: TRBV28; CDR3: CASSSPEGADQPQHF
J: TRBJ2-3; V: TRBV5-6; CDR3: CASSEIAGSTDTQYF
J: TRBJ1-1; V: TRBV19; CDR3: CASRTGGEPEAFF
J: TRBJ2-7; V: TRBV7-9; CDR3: CASSPVSYEQYF
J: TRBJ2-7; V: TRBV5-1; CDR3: CASSSSGRDYEQYF
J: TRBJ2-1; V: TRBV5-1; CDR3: CASSLVWQGTNEQFF
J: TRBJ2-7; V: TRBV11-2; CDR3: CASSLGFTGSYEQYF
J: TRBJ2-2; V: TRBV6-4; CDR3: CASSGTGLTGELFF
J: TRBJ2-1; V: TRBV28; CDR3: CASSDPGLAGVGSYNEQFF
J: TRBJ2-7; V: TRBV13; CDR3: CASSSRTSVFYEQYF
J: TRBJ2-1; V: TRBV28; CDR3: CASSFIQGGNEQFF
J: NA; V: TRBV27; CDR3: CASSLSIAGGSYEQYF
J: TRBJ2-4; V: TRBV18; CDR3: CASSPSTAIAKNIQYF
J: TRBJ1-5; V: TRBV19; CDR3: CASSIVGGANQPQHF
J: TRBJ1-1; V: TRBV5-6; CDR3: CASSLGDTEAFF
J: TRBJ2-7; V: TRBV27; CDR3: CASSLSGGRSYEQYF
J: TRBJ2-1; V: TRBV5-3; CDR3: CARSLVVAGVGNEQFF
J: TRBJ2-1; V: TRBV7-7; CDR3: CASSPTGTSGSNEQFF
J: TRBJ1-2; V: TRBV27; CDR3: CASSLRTGAGGYTF
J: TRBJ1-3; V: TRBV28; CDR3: CASSLYRGSGNTIYF
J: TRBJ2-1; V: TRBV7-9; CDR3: CASSPPGGNNEQFF
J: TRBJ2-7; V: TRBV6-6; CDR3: CASRTGADEQYF
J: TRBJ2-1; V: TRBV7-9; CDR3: CASSPTAYNEQFF
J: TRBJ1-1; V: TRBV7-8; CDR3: CASSPGGMNTEAFF
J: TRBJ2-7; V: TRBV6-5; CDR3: CASSYRGYEQYF
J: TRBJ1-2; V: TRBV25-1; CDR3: CASSAGQHYGYTF
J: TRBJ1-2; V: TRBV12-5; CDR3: CASGLATGGLFGYTF
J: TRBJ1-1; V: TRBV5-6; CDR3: CASSFGNRDTEAFF
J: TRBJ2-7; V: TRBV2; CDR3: CASSVTSSYEQYF
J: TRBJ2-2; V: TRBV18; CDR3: CASSPVPATNTGELFF
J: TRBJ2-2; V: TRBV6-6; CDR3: CATSQTTGAGELFF
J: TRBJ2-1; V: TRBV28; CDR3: CASSLSYNEQFF
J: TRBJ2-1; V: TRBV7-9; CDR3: CASSSNRDVYNEQFF
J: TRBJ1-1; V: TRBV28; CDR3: CASSLRSETEAFF
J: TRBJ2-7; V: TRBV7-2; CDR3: CASSLAGQLSYEQYF
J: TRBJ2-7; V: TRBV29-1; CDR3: CSVRTSGNYEQYF
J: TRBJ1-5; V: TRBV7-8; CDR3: CASSLGSPPRVGVLNQPQHF
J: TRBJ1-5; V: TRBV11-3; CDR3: CASSGQGDYSNQPQHF
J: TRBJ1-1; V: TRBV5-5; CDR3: CASSFGQGEDTEAFF
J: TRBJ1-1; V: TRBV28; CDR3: CASCAGLNTEAFF
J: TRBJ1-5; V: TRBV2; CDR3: CASSNREGIQPQHF
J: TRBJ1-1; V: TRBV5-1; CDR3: CASSLVTGAMAVTEAFF
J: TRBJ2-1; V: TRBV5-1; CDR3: CASSSAGVAVYNEQFF
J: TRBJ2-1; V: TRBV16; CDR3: CASSQYSSYNEQFF